Listed below are T cell receptor beta chains from one sample, sequenced in a study of blood T cell repertoires in COVID-19. The assay was immunoSEQ multiplex PCR, and TCRdb's table has in-frame clones only and misses some. Of some 180,000 clones in the sample, approximately 85% were seen once. The source material was peripheral blood. The receptors originated from a woman aged 55-75 years with acute or convalescent COVID-19. Each CDR3 is given with its conserved first and last residue. D genes are given only for firm matches.

V	J	D	CDR3
TRBV19	TRBJ1-3	.	CASSTTGYSGNTIYF
TRBV29-1	TRBJ2-1	.	CSVEEEISGSEQFF
TRBV3-1/TRBV3-2	TRBJ2-5	.	CASSQERPGSWRETQYF
TRBV24-1	TRBJ1-2	.	CATSDGSNSNYGYTF
TRBV29-1	TRBJ2-1	TRBD2	CSVETSGRSRSYNEQFF
TRBV28	TRBJ1-2	TRBD1	CASSFTGVNYGYTF
TRBV6-2/TRBV6-3	TRBJ1-1	TRBD1	CASSYPFSTGGTAFF
TRBV27	TRBJ1-1	.	CASSLSSRGTEAFF
TRBV2	TRBJ1-5	.	CASRGFRDQPQHF
TRBV24-1	TRBJ2-7	.	CATSDRGYPYEQYF
TRBV5-1	TRBJ1-2	.	CASTGQGTANYGYTF
TRBV9	TRBJ2-2	.	CASSLDRNTGELFF
TRBV9	TRBJ1-3	TRBD1	CASSVQTGEAYTIYF
TRBV7-9	TRBJ2-2	TRBD1	CASSFGQGRDTGELFF
TRBV7-9	TRBJ2-7	TRBD1	CASSLAGTGRTLEQYF